This is a list of T cell receptor beta chains from one sample in a study of Ad26.COV2.S vaccination and SARS-CoV-2 variants. Sequencing used immunoSEQ multiplex PCR; TCRdb keeps in-frame clones, though not all of them. Among about 440,000 clones listed, around 91% were seen once. The sequenced sample was peripheral blood, obtained in a trial of Ad26.COV2.S vaccine versus placebo. Receptors were obtained from a person between 18 and 60 years old who received the Ad26.COV2.S COVID-19 vaccine or a placebo. The CDR3 runs from the conserved cysteine through the conserved F or W. Fields, in order: clone size, J gene, D gene, V gene, CDR3 protein, CDR3 DNA. The D gene is left open where the match is weak. Clone sizes are given selectively: once, few, many, or a class where the clone is expanded.

>-|TRBJ2-7|TRBD1|TRBV5-4
CASSLDRASYEQYF
TGTGCCAGCAGCCTGGACAGGGCGTCGTACGAGCAGTACTTC
>-|TRBJ2-1|-|TRBV14
CASSLAREQFF
TGTGCCAGCAGCCTAGCGAGGGAGCAGTTCTTC
>-|TRBJ2-7|-|TRBV28
CASSPLDLGYEQYF
TGTGCCAGCAGTCCCCTCGACTTGGGCTACGAGCAGTACTTC
>-|TRBJ2-7|TRBD2|TRBV3-1/TRBV3-2
CASSPIRGAGGAEQYF
TGTGCCAGCAGCCCCATTCGGGGAGCGGGAGGCGCCGAGCAGTACTTC
>-|TRBJ2-6|-|TRBV3-1/TRBV3-2
CASSQEIFKGPLSGANVLTF
TGTGCCAGCAGCCAAGAGATTTTTAAAGGGCCCCTCTCTGGGGCCAACGTCCTGACTTTC
>-|TRBJ1-6|TRBD1|TRBV18
CASSSRTGDHSPLHF
TGTGCCAGCTCATCCCGAACAGGGGATCATTCACCCCTCCACTTT
>-|TRBJ1-2|-|TRBV4-1
CASSQDFGGTYGYTF
TGCGCCAGCAGCCAAGATTTCGGAGGTACCTATGGCTACACCTTC
>-|TRBJ2-1|TRBD2|TRBV18
CASSLTSGSGNEQFF
TGTGCCAGCTCCCTAACTAGCGGGAGTGGGAATGAGCAGTTCTTC
>once|TRBJ2-3|-|TRBV7-7
CASSLGLGQTTDTQYF
TGTGCTAGCAGCTTGGGCCTTGGGCAGACCACAGATACGCAGTATTTT
>-|TRBJ2-5|-|TRBV14
CASSQDLETQYF
TGTGCCAGCAGCCAAGATCTAGAGACCCAGTACTTC
>-|TRBJ2-7|-|TRBV6-5
CASSRYTGFEQYF
TGTGCCAGCAGCCGTTATACAGGGTTCGAGCAGTACTTC
>few|TRBJ2-1|TRBD2|TRBV30
CAWSGLDGNEQFF
TGTGCCTGGAGCGGACTAGACGGCAATGAGCAGTTCTTC
>-|TRBJ1-6|-|TRBV3-1/TRBV3-2
CASSQVPMGGDSYNSPLHF
TGTGCCAGCAGCCAAGTCCCCATGGGGGGGGACTCCTATAATTCACCCCTCCACTTT
>-|TRBJ2-1|TRBD2|TRBV24-1
CATSDFGRGTYNEQFF
TGTGCCACCAGTGATTTTGGGCGGGGGACCTACAATGAGCAGTTCTTC
>-|TRBJ1-1|-|TRBV6-4
CASSGTREKNTEAFF
TGTGCCAGCAGTGGAACCCGAGAGAAGAACACTGAAGCTTTCTTT
>few|TRBJ2-3|TRBD1|TRBV11-2
CASSIGQGAHTDTQYF
TGTGCCAGCAGCATCGGACAGGGGGCGCACACAGATACGCAGTATTTT
>-|TRBJ2-7|TRBD2|TRBV6-6
CASSPPGGGPRGEQYF
TGTGCCAGCAGCCCCCCCGGGGGGGGCCCTCGGGGCGAGCAGTACTTC
>-|TRBJ1-2|-|TRBV5-5
CASSLGQNYGYTF
TGTGCCAGCAGCTTGGGTCAGAACTATGGCTACACCTTC
>-|TRBJ2-7|-|TRBV6-4
CASRGLIYEQYF
TGTGCCAGCCGAGGACTGATATACGAGCAGTACTTC
>-|TRBJ2-5|-|TRBV10-3
CAISASRGGLPQETQYF
TGTGCCATCAGTGCTTCTAGGGGGGGACTCCCTCAAGAGACCCAGTACTTC
>-|TRBJ1-6|TRBD1|TRBV10-3
CATQTGGQNSPLHF
TGTGCCACACAGACAGGGGGTCAAAATTCACCCCTCCACTTT
>-|TRBJ1-4|-|TRBV30
CAWSKRQLNEKLFF
TGTGCCTGGAGTAAGAGGCAGCTAAATGAAAAACTGTTTTTT
>once|TRBJ2-3|TRBD1|TRBV5-1
CASSLTGAVQDTQYF
TGCGCCAGCAGCTTGACAGGGGCGGTTCAAGATACGCAGTATTTT
>once|TRBJ2-3|-|TRBV28
CATCREPADTQYF
TGTGCCACCTGCCGGGAGCCCGCAGATACGCAGTATTTT
>-|TRBJ2-3|TRBD2|TRBV27
CASSLGTSVYTQYF
TGTGCCAGCAGTTTAGGGACTAGCGTTTATACGCAGTATTTT